This T cell receptor (beta chain) was identified in a study of regulatory T cells in long-lasting Graves disease. Whole-study results and caveats: The analysis examined peripheral blood only and excluded thyroid tissue. Relative to new patients (around 1,000), persistent patients exhibited greater sharing of public clonotypes (2,741).

The time point was: persistent/refractory GD, antithyroid drugs over 5 years with positive TRAb. PBMC RNA served as the TCR library source. The V segment lost 7 bases and the J segment 3 bases; nucleotides outside the gene matches: 11. Germline values: CDR1 LNHDA, CDR2 SQIVND (reference sequence). This CDR3 has 15 residues. This clonotype has a count of ten or more. The antigen remains unidentified. Building of the TCR beta libraries involved iRepertoire HTBI primers and Arm-PCR of CDR3 regions. Original processing notes: About 62 TRBV and 11 to 15 TRBJ segments were identified across samples. A single record per CDR3 protein comes from TCRdb applying MiXCR to the multiplex PCR reads. None of the V and J calls come from the authors' own analysis; TCRdb made them. The sample shows some 420,000 distinct CDR3 sequences, about 20% of them seen only once.

The chain combines TRBV19 with TRBJ1-2; TRBD1 agrees at 7 bases. The sample in question was peripheral blood mononuclear cells (PBMCs), obtained when the disease was refractory, from a patient treated with antithyroid drugs. This TCR was sampled from a female donor with Graves disease. The chain's CDR3 is CASTLKRDRHYGYTF. CDR3 in DNA: TGTGCCAGTACCCTAAAGAGGGACAGACACTATGGCTACACCTTC.